The clone carrying this T cell receptor (beta chain) was observed a single time. The junction departs from the called germline gene at one end, perhaps through a read error. TCRdb reprocessed the PCR reads with MiXCR, giving one entry per CDR3 protein. The repertoire holds around 34,000 distinct CDR3 sequences, with 52% as singletons. Noted time point: after preoperative PTX-NDP chemotherapy. Before surgery, patients were given preoperative paclitaxel-nedaplatin chemotherapy. The data derive from a study of esophageal squamous cell carcinoma under preoperative chemotherapy. Germline V gene lookup returns CDR1 MNHNS and CDR2 SASEGT. The CDR3 is made up of 14 amino acids.

This rearrangement joins TRBV6-1 to TRBJ2-5, with a possible D match to TRBD2 (5 bases). This specimen was acquired from a patient given preoperative chemotherapy. This receptor was taken from a human donor with esophageal squamous cell carcinoma. The donor label of this sample is uncertain. The DNA for the CDR3 is TGTGCGAGCAGTGCGGGCCTAGCCGAAGAGACGCAGTATTTC. This sequence encodes CASSAGLAEETQYF.